This entry concerns a single T cell receptor beta chain. Original processing methods: How many nucleated cells were present was estimated from reference gene primer amplification. Sequencing was performed with immunoSEQ multiplex PCR; in TCRdb, only in-frame clones are kept and a portion is missing. V, J and clone size were drawn from that table, and D and trimming were deduced from the DNA. Seen here are 470,000 or so clones, approximately 90% observed once, and the top ten hold roughly 4%. These data come from a study of blood T cell repertoires in COVID-19. Overall study: From T cells, B-cell-depleted T cells, or PBMCs came the material, which was cDNA or gDNA.

This CDR3 has 17 amino acids. Germline V gene lookup returns CDR1 KGHSH and CDR2 LQKENI. V shed 1 base and J 6 bases; nucleotides not matched to a gene: 6. This receptor was obtained from a woman in her thirties with acute or convalescent COVID-19. The chain employs TRBV18 and TRBJ1-6; 10 nucleotides align to TRBD1. Input material: peripheral blood. The CDR3 nucleotides read TGTGCCAGCTCACCACTTCCGCGACAGGGGGCTAATTCACCCCTCCACTTT. Protein sequence: CASSPLPRQGANSPLHF.